At least ten counts were recorded for the clone carrying this TCR beta chain. Attachment of unique molecular identifiers was made to individual cDNA molecules. TCRdb reanalysed the 5' RACE reads using MiXCR and keeps one entry per CDR3 protein. The table records 50,000 or so distinct CDR3 sequences, over 7% of them present only once. This entry belongs to a study of early T cells in non-severe SARS-CoV-2 infection. The CDR3 sequence is 16 residues long. V lost 4 bases and J lost 0; bases outside the gene matches: 3. Germline CDR1 reads SGHDN; CDR2 reads FVKESK. Sequencing was carried out using whole blood. The V gene is TRBV14, the J gene TRBJ2-5; 12 bases are shared with TRBD2. The source is an adult who was a healthcare worker with PCR-confirmed SARS-CoV-2 infection or an uninfected control (not recorded which). CDR3: CASSRGLAGHQETQYF. In DNA form, the CDR3 reads TGTGCCAGCAGCCGAGGACTAGCGGGGCACCAAGAGACCCAGTACTTC. The full variable domain, its missing parts supplied by reference TRBV14 and TRBJ2-5, is EAGVTQFPSHSVIEKGQTVTLRCDPISGHDNLYWYRRVMGKEIKFLLHFVKESKQDESGMPNNRFLAERTGGTYSTLKVQPAELEDSGVYFCASSRGLAGHQETQYFGPGTRLLVL.